The next 32 T cell receptor beta chains were all read from a single sample in a study of blood T cells in healthy people across ages. The use of a sample-barcoded 5' primer and a J-beta primer mix characterized a second PCR of about 7 to 12 cycles. TCRdb redid the calling of the 5' RACE reads with MiXCR, one entry per CDR3 protein. The table shows about 1.4 million distinct CDR3 sequences, with approximately 60% occurring only once. The sample consisted of blood. The source of these receptors is a man aged 18 to 35 in good health.

This sequence joins TRBV7-6 and TRBJ1-3; 7 positions match TRBD1. Germline CDR1 reads SGHVS; CDR2 reads FNYEAQ. The V gene end was trimmed by 1 base and the J gene end by 3 bases; junction bases not matched to a gene: 9. This CDR3 is 17 amino acids long. The CDR3 sequence: CASSLDSRGTYGNTIYF. CDR3 DNA sequence: TGTGCCAGCAGCTTAGATTCCAGGGGGACGTATGGAAACACCATATATTTT.

The sample holds one count of this clonotype. The V call is TRBV11-1, the J call TRBJ2-2; 7 nucleotides match TRBD1. The trim removed 0 bases at V and 5 bases at J, leaving 9 bases unmatched. The CDR3 has 17 residues. CDR1 SGHAT and CDR2 FQDESV come from the germline V gene (reference sequence). CDR3 nucleotides: TGTGCCAGCAGCTTAGCCCCCGACAGGGTTGGGACCGGGGAGCTGTTTTTT. Amino acid sequence: CASSLAPDRVGTGELFF.

This clonotype appeared a single time. CDR3 nucleotide sequence: TGTGCCAGCGCGGGAGGTGTGGGCAGGAACTACGAGCAGTACTTC. Translation gives CASAGGVGRNYEQYF. The chain combines TRBV27 with TRBJ2-7, with 8 bases lining up with TRBD2. The germline V gene has CDR1 MNHEY and CDR2 SMNVEV (reference sequence). Germline trimming cut 8 bases from V and 3 bases from J; bases unmatched to any gene: 12. This CDR3 is 15 amino acids long.

This clonotype was found a few times. The chain links TRBV4-1 to TRBJ1-4, with 9 bases aligning to TRBD1. V lost 4 bases to trimming and J lost 3 bases; unmatched junction nucleotides: 6. The CDR3 consists of 16 residues. Germline CDR1 reads MGHRA; CDR2 reads YSYEKL. CDR3 in amino acids: CASSLGTGRANEKLFF. In DNA, the CDR3 is TGCGCCAGCAGCCTTGGGACAGGGAGGGCTAATGAAAAACTGTTTTTT.

J is TRBJ2-7 and V is TRBV7-9; 8 bases align to TRBD1. The trim removed 3 bases at V and 3 bases at J, leaving 7 bases unmatched. CDR3 size: 15 residues. CDR1 and CDR2 (germline): SEHNR, FQNEAQ (reference sequence). The CDR3 sequence is CASSLMAGGLYEQYF. CDR3 DNA: TGTGCCAGCAGCTTGATGGCAGGGGGCCTCTACGAGCAGTACTTC. The full variable domain, its missing parts supplied by reference TRBV7-9 and TRBJ2-7, is DTGVSQNPRHKITKRGQNVTFRCDPISEHNRLYWYRQTLGQGPEFLTYFQNEAQLEKSRLLSDRFSAERPKGSFSTLEIQRTEQGDSAMYLCASSLMAGGLYEQYFGPGTRLTVT.

The CDR3 sequence: CSARRQGHGYTF. In DNA, the CDR3 is TGCAGTGCTAGGCGGCAGGGACATGGCTACACCTTC. V is TRBV20-1 and J is TRBJ1-2; possibly TRBD1 for D (5 bases). In germline, CDR1 is DFQATT, CDR2 SNEGSKA (reference sequence). The ends were cut back, 3 bases at V and 6 bases at J, with 11 bases in the middle. The CDR3 contains 12 residues.

The rearrangement uses TRBV9 and TRBJ2-1; D perhaps matches TRBD2 (5 bases). Germline V gene data show CDR1 as SGDLS and CDR2 as YYNGEE. The ends were cut back, 4 bases at V and 6 bases at J, with 14 bases in the middle. The CDR3 is made up of 14 amino acids. The CDR3 here is CASSPEGQTNEQFF. The CDR3 DNA reads as TGTGCCAGCAGCCCCGAGGGTCAGACCAATGAGCAGTTCTTC.

The rearrangement joins TRBV20-1 to TRBJ2-3; the D gene is possibly TRBD2 (5 bases). CDR1 and CDR2 from the germline V gene are DFQATT and SNEGSKA (reference sequence). CDR3 size: 13 residues. V lost 6 bases and J lost 2, with 12 bases in between. As DNA, the CDR3 is TGCAGTGCAATGGAGACTACCACAGATACGCAGTATTTT. Amino acid sequence: CSAMETTTDTQYF.

This clonotype was detected many times. This chain links TRBV4-3 with TRBJ2-7; possibly TRBD1 for D (6 bases). Germline V gene sequence: CDR1 LGHNA, CDR2 YSLEER. Trimming took off 0 bases at V and 0 bases at J, with 6 bases between the two ends. The CDR3 runs 14 residues. CDR3 sequence: CASSQDRGSYEQYF. The CDR3 DNA reads TGCGCCAGCAGCCAAGACAGGGGCTCCTACGAGCAGTACTTC.

The chain is built from TRBV7-9 and TRBJ2-2, with D maybe TRBD1 (5 bases). The length of the CDR3 is 14 residues. The V and J ends lost 5 bases and 4 bases respectively, with 11 bases between them. The germline gives CDR1 SEHNR, CDR2 FQNEAQ (reference sequence). The CDR3 sequence: CASSPWTPTGELFF. CDR3 bases: TGTGCCAGCAGCCCTTGGACACCCACCGGGGAGCTGTTTTTT.

V gene TRBV7-2 combines with J gene TRBJ2-6, with D perhaps matching TRBD1 (6 bases). This CDR3 has 16 amino acids. Germline-derived CDR1 and CDR2 are SGHTA and FQGNSA. V lost 5 bases and J 1 base, leaving 12 bases between the germline ends. Written as DNA, the CDR3 is TGTGCCAGCAGCCCGTTCCAGGGGTCTGGGGCCAACGTCCTGACTTTC. Amino acids: CASSPFQGSGANVLTF.

This chain connects TRBV4-3 to TRBJ2-7; 8 nucleotides align to TRBD2. This CDR3 is built from 15 residues. V shed 0 bases and J 2 bases; nucleotides not matched to a gene: 3. CDR1 and CDR2 from the germline V gene are LGHNA and YSLEER. The CDR3 DNA reads TGCGCCAGCAGCCAAGATCGCGGGGGGACCTACGAGCAGTACTTC. Encoded protein: CASSQDRGGTYEQYF.

The CDR3 region has the DNA TGTGCCAGCAGCTTAGCGGGACTTGGTGAGCAGTTCTTC. Protein product: CASSLAGLGEQFF. V is TRBV11-2 and J is TRBJ2-1; tentative D call: TRBD2 (6 bases). V shed 1 base and J shed 9 bases, with 10 bases lying between them. The length of the CDR3 is 13 residues. Germline V gene data show CDR1 as SGHAT and CDR2 as FQNNGV.

The chain has TRBV10-3 and TRBJ1-5; D ambiguous. Germline CDR1 and CDR2: ENHRY and SYGVKD. Trimming removed 2 bases at V and 0 bases at J, with 2 bases between. The CDR3 is made up of 13 amino acids. The CDR3 coding sequence is TGTGCCATCAGTGAGGGTAGCAATCAGCCCCAGCATTTT. It yields the protein CAISEGSNQPQHF.

V and J are TRBV5-4 and TRBJ2-1; 8 nucleotides line up with TRBD2. This CDR3 contains 13 residues. The V segment lost 3 bases and the J segment 9 bases; nucleotides outside the gene matches: 5. Germline V gene lookup returns CDR1 SGHNT and CDR2 YYREEE (reference sequence). The CDR3 loop reads CASSSITSGEQFF. CDR3 nucleotides: TGTGCCAGCAGCTCAATAACTAGCGGTGAGCAGTTCTTC.

As concerns this clonotype: Germline and junction disagree at one end, which may indicate a read error. This rearrangement joins TRBV7-2 to TRBJ1-2; D unclear. The CDR3 is 12 residues long. CDR1 and CDR2 (germline): SGHTA, FQGNSA. The CDR3 reads CAGSLSGYGYTF. CDR3 bases: TGTGCCGGCAGCTTATCGGGGTATGGCTACACCTTC. The full variable domain, with the rest looked up from reference TRBV7-2 and TRBJ1-2, is GAGVSQSPSNKVTEKGKDVELRCDPISGHTALYWYRQSLGQGLEFLIYFQGNSAPDKSGLPSDRFSAERTGGSVSTLTIQRTQQEDSAVYLCAGSLSGYGYTFGSGTRLTVV.

The chain has TRBV4-2 and TRBJ2-3; D may correspond to TRBD1 or TRBD2 (6 bases each). Germline-derived CDR1 and CDR2 are LGHNA and YNFKEQ. The CDR3 has 14 amino acids. The germline V and J ends were trimmed by 7 bases and 1 base, with 12 bases remaining between them. For the CDR3, the DNA is TGTGCCAGCAACCCGGGGGCTGGCACAGATACGCAGTATTTT. Translating it yields CASNPGAGTDTQYF.

This clonotype was observed a few times. The chain is built from TRBV20-1 and TRBJ2-6; 7 bases line up with TRBD1. Germline lookup yields CDR1 DFQATT and CDR2 SNEGSKA (reference sequence). This CDR3 has 18 amino acids. With 0 bases clipped from V and 2 bases from J, the junction kept 10 bases outside the gene matches. The CDR3 loop reads CSARDESGGRPGANVLTF. The CDR3 DNA is TGCAGTGCTAGAGATGAGTCAGGGGGACGGCCTGGGGCCAACGTCCTGACTTTC.

The count of this clonotype is one. This chain joins TRBV15 and TRBJ1-1; D is unclear. Trimming took 3 bases from V and 4 from J, leaving 12 bases between them. Germline V gene lookup returns CDR1 LNHNV and CDR2 YYDKDF (reference sequence). CDR3 size: 14 residues. The CDR3 nucleotides are TGTGCCACCAGCAGGGGAGGGAGGACCACTGAAGCTTTCTTT. Amino acid sequence: CATSRGGRTTEAFF. The entire variable domain, with the rest obtained from reference TRBV15 and TRBJ1-1, is as follows: DAMVIQNPRYQVTQFGKPVTLSCSQTLNHNVMYWYQQKSSQAPKLLFHYYDKDFNNEADTPDNFQSRRPNTSFCFLDIRSPGLGDTAMYLCATSRGGRTTEAFFGQGTRLTVV.

The chain employs TRBV5-5 and TRBJ1-4; D is possibly TRBD1 (6 bases). V was pared by 0 bases and J by 12 bases, with 15 bases between. CDR1 is SGHKS, CDR2 YYEKEE, per germline (reference sequence). The CDR3 is 14 residues long. The CDR3 DNA follows: TGTGCCAGCAGCTTGGAATGGCAGGGGAAACAACTGTTTTTT. Protein product: CASSLEWQGKQLFF.

The chain recombines TRBV5-1 with TRBJ2-1; TRBD2 agrees at 9 bases. CDR1 SGHRS and CDR2 YFSETQ come from the germline V gene. V gave up 1 base and J gave up 2 bases; unmatched junction bases: 7. The CDR3 has 17 residues. CDR3 coding DNA: TGCGCCAGCAGCTTGTATCGCGGGAGGGCCACCTACAATGAGCAGTTCTTC. Translation: CASSLYRGRATYNEQFF.

This clonotype was observed at least ten times. This chain uses TRBV15 with TRBJ2-2; TRBD1 matches 10 bases. Germline V gives CDR1 LNHNV, CDR2 YYDKDF (reference sequence). The CDR3 is 15 amino acids. Trimming took 5 bases from V and 3 from J; bases not matched to a gene: 3. As DNA, the CDR3 is TGTGCCACCAGCTCCGGGACAGGGGACACCGGGGAGCTGTTTTTT. It specifies CATSSGTGDTGELFF.

The chain uses TRBV6-6 and TRBJ1-1; D remains ambiguous. CDR3 length equals 12 residues. Trimming left V 8 bases short and J 4 bases short, with 11 bases between. Germline assignment: CDR1 MNHNY and CDR2 SVGAGI (reference sequence). The chain's CDR3 is CASGDGFTEAFF. Here the CDR3 DNA reads TGTGCCAGCGGCGACGGGTTCACTGAAGCTTTCTTT.

The V gene is TRBV9, the J gene TRBJ2-5, with 12 bases identical to TRBD2. There are 16 residues in the CDR3. V gave up 2 bases and J gave up 7 bases; unmatched junction bases: 9. Germline V CDR1 and CDR2: SGDLS, YYNGEE. CDR3: CASSVGLAGGRGTQYF. The CDR3 region has the DNA TGTGCCAGCAGCGTCGGCCTAGCGGGAGGGCGCGGGACCCAGTACTTC.

This clonotype was seen a few times. The chain has TRBV14 and TRBJ2-3; 9 bases align to TRBD1. The germline V gene encodes CDR1 SGHDN and CDR2 FVKESK. The CDR3 has 17 amino acids. After removal of 4 bases from V and 3 bases from J, the junction contained 11 bases not matched to a gene. The CDR3 region is CASSPNSGTGWTDTQYF. As DNA, the CDR3 is TGTGCCAGCAGCCCAAACTCGGGGACAGGGTGGACAGATACGCAGTATTTT. The variable domain in full, with the rest retrieved from reference TRBV14 and TRBJ2-3, is EAGVTQFPSHSVIEKGQTVTLRCDPISGHDNLYWYRRVMGKEIKFLLHFVKESKQDESGMPNNRFLAERTGGTYSTLKVQPAELEDSGVYFCASSPNSGTGWTDTQYFGPGTRLTVL.

The rearrangement links TRBV20-1 to TRBJ2-4, with 10 bases fitting TRBD2. The J call may be faulty, since TRBJ2-7 better matches the DNA end. The CDR3 consists of 12 residues. Germline loops: CDR1 DFQATT, CDR2 SNEGSKA (reference sequence). DNA of the CDR3: TGCAGTGCCGGACTAGCGGAATTCGAGCAGTACTTC. This sequence encodes CSAGLAEFEQYF.

This sequence joins TRBV15 and TRBJ1-4; a weak D match, TRBD1 (6 bases). Trimming stripped 5 bases from V and 10 bases from J, with 23 bases between. Germline V gives CDR1 LNHNV, CDR2 YYDKDF (reference sequence). This CDR3 spans 16 amino acids. CDR3 sequence (DNA): TGTGCCACCAGCCCCCAAAGGGTACAGGGTGGGCGAAAACTGTTTTTT. Protein: CATSPQRVQGGRKLFF. The variable domain in full, completed from reference TRBV15 and TRBJ1-4, reads DAMVIQNPRYQVTQFGKPVTLSCSQTLNHNVMYWYQQKSSQAPKLLFHYYDKDFNNEADTPDNFQSRRPNTSFCFLDIRSPGLGDTAMYLCATSPQRVQGGRKLFFGSGTQLSVL.

The rearrangement uses TRBV27 and TRBJ1-2; tentatively, D is TRBD1 (6 bases). V was shortened by 3 bases and J by 6 bases, with 11 bases between the two germline ends. Germline V CDR1 and CDR2: MNHEY, SMNVEV (reference sequence). The CDR3 consists of 13 residues. The CDR3 reads CASSLVQGNGYTF. The CDR3 DNA reads TGTGCCAGCAGTTTGGTCCAGGGGAATGGCTACACCTTC.

This clonotype was observed a handful of times. This sequence joins TRBV5-1 and TRBJ2-6; TRBD2 aligns across 8 bases. This CDR3 has 16 residues. Trimming at V came to 6 bases and at J to 2 bases, leaving 7 bases not matched to a gene. Looked up from germline, CDR1 is SGHRS and CDR2 is YFSETQ. The CDR3 here is CASTVAGLPGANVLTF. The CDR3 region has the DNA TGCGCCAGCACCGTAGCGGGACTCCCTGGGGCCAACGTCCTGACTTTC.

This chain connects TRBV6-6 to TRBJ2-4; 9 bases line up with TRBD1. The J call may be incorrect, as the DNA end agrees better with TRBJ2-7. In germline, CDR1 is MNHNY, CDR2 SVGAGI (reference sequence). The CDR3 is 13 residues long. The DNA for the CDR3 is TGTGCCAGCAGACTGACGACAGGGGGCGAGCAGTACTTC. Protein: CASRLTTGGEQYF.

This clonotype was counted a few times. The chain employs TRBV29-1 and TRBJ2-3; 9 bases fit TRBD2. The J segment lost 3 bases and the V segment lost 5 bases, leaving 9 bases of the junction unmatched. This CDR3 is 15 amino acids long. Germline V lookup: CDR1 SQVTM, CDR2 ANQGSEA. The chain's CDR3 is CSVRPAGGLTDTQYF. In DNA form, the CDR3 reads TGCAGCGTTCGACCAGCGGGAGGTCTAACAGATACGCAGTATTTT.

This clonotype showed up just a few times. The chain is built from TRBV7-2 and TRBJ2-3, with D possibly TRBD2 on 5 matching bases. The germline V and J ends were trimmed by 5 bases and 0 bases, with 21 bases remaining between them. Germline V CDR1 and CDR2: SGHTA, FQGNSA. This CDR3 is built from 18 residues. This CDR3 is CASSPRSVGAPSTDTQYF. Written as DNA, the CDR3 is TGTGCCAGCAGCCCCCGTAGCGTTGGAGCGCCGAGCACAGATACGCAGTATTTT.